One sample yielded the 30 T cell receptor beta chains listed below, sequenced in a study of PD-1 blockade in classical Hodgkin lymphoma. All patients experienced relapse after autologous stem cell transplantation, and brentuximab vedotin exposure was variable. Clones were sequenced by immunoSEQ multiplex PCR, and TCRdb holds only the in-frame ones, with some missing. The sample comprises around 13,000 clones, 82% of which are singletons, and around 4% rests with the top ten. This sample comprised peripheral blood mononuclear cells (PBMCs), obtained at baseline. The receptor source for this set is a human donor with classical Hodgkin lymphoma.

This clone was picked up one time. The J gene is TRBJ2-5, the V gene TRBV16; TRBD1 might be the D (6 bases). The CDR3 is 14 amino acids. Germline CDR1 reads KGHSY; CDR2 reads FQNENV. V was trimmed by 4 bases and J by 5 bases, leaving 14 bases between them. This chain's CDR3 is CASSLGQIGETQYF. CDR3 sequence (DNA): TGTGCCAGCAGCCTTGGACAGATTGGGGAGACCCAGTACTTC.

This chain uses TRBV7-8 with TRBJ2-4; 12 bases align to TRBD2. The CDR3 is made up of 19 amino acids. CDR1 and CDR2 (germline): SGHVS, FQNEAQ. V gave up 4 bases and J gave up 3 bases; unmatched junction bases: 13. CDR3 amino acids: CASSSGLAGRYGGKNIQYF. The CDR3 DNA reads TGTGCCAGCAGCTCCGGACTAGCGGGGCGATACGGCGGCAAAAACATTCAGTACTTC.

The CDR3 DNA follows: TGTGCCAGCAGCCCCGAAACACTAGCGGGAAGGCCAGATACGCAGTATTTT. This codes for CASSPETLAGRPDTQYF. The rearrangement links TRBV5-6 to TRBJ2-3; 10 positions match TRBD2. The V segment lost 4 bases and the J segment 4 bases; nucleotides outside the gene matches: 12. The germline gives CDR1 SGHDT, CDR2 YYEEEE. The CDR3 consists of 17 residues.

The CDR3 coding sequence is TGCGCCAGCAGCTTGGAGGGGAGGAACACTGAAGCTTTCTTT. It is translated as CASSLEGRNTEAFF. The V and J genes are TRBV5-1 and TRBJ1-1; a weak D match, TRBD1 (5 bases). This CDR3 comprises 14 residues. Germline V gives CDR1 SGHRS, CDR2 YFSETQ. Trimming cost V 0 bases and J 1 base, with 7 bases left between them.

The chain recombines TRBV30 with TRBJ1-4; D is uncertain. Trimming removed 3 bases at V and 8 bases at J, with 10 bases between. The CDR3 runs 12 residues. The germline gives CDR1 GTSNPN, CDR2 SVGIG (reference sequence). The CDR3 reads CAWSLLDEKLFF. The CDR3 coding sequence is TGTGCCTGGAGCCTTCTTGACGAAAAACTGTTTTTT. The variable domain in full, with the rest retrieved from reference TRBV30 and TRBJ1-4, is SQTIHQWPATLVQPVGSPLSLECTVEGTSNPNLYWYRQAAGRGLQLLFYSVGIGQISSEVPQNLSASRPQDRQFILSSKKLLLSDSGFYLCAWSLLDEKLFFGSGTQLSVL.

This rearrangement joins TRBV5-1 to TRBJ2-2; D ambiguous. Germline V gene lookup returns CDR1 SGHRS and CDR2 YFSETQ. CDR3 size: 14 residues. Trimming stripped 2 bases from V and 0 bases from J, with 5 bases between. The CDR3 is CASSFRTNTGELFF. The CDR3 DNA reads as TGCGCCAGCAGCTTTCGGACGAACACCGGGGAGCTGTTTTTT.

Worth noting for this clone: The identical CDR3 is also encoded by other nucleotide sequences in the sample. DNA of the CDR3: TGTGCCAGCAGCGTAGAGGTCCCAGATACGCAGTATTTT. It is translated as CASSVEVPDTQYF. The gene calls are TRBV9 and TRBJ2-3, with no clear D. V was cut by 0 bases and J by 4 bases, with 6 bases left in between. Germline V gives CDR1 SGDLS, CDR2 YYNGEE. The CDR3 extends over 13 amino acids. Full variable domain (outside the CDR3, taken from reference TRBV9 and TRBJ2-3): DSGVTQTPKHLITATGQRVTLRCSPRSGDLSVYWYQQSLDQGLQFLIQYYNGEERAKGNILERFSAQQFPDLHSELNLSSLELGDSALYFCASSVEVPDTQYFGPGTRLTVL.

The gene calls are TRBV5-8 and TRBJ2-3, with TRBD1 as a possible D gene (6 bases). CDR1 is SGHTS, CDR2 YDEGEE, per germline. The CDR3 length is 15 residues. Between the trimmed V and J ends, which lost 4 bases and 0 bases, there was a span of 12 bases. Here the CDR3 DNA reads TGTGCCAGCAGCCGAGGACAGTTTAGCACAGATACGCAGTATTTT. Translated: CASSRGQFSTDTQYF.

The chain combines TRBV5-4 with TRBJ2-7; D may be TRBD2 (6 bases). Trimming removed 0 bases at V and 0 bases at J, with 16 bases between. CDR1 and CDR2 (germline): SGHNT, YYREEE (reference sequence). This CDR3 spans 17 amino acids. The CDR3 nucleotides are TGTGCCAGCAGCTTGGGGAGCTCGGGGGTCAGCTCCTACGAGCAGTACTTC. Protein sequence: CASSLGSSGVSSYEQYF.

This clone has only one observation. The J gene is TRBJ2-5, the V gene TRBV5-1; the match to TRBD1 covers 7 bases. CDR3 length equals 16 residues. After removal of 2 bases from V and 0 bases from J, the junction contained 7 bases not matched to a gene. Germline loops: CDR1 SGHRS, CDR2 YFSETQ. DNA of the CDR3: TGCGCCAGCAGCTTTGGGACAGTAGTGTACCAAGAGACCCAGTACTTC. Translating gives CASSFGTVVYQETQYF.

V gene TRBV7-9 combines with J gene TRBJ2-1; D is possibly TRBD1 (6 bases). Trimming left V 0 bases short and J 3 bases short, with 9 bases between. This CDR3 has 15 amino acids. Looked up from germline, CDR1 is SEHNR and CDR2 is FQNEAQ (reference sequence). The CDR3 DNA follows: TGTGCCAGCAGCTTAGCGCAGACAGGCTACAATGAGCAGTTCTTC. This sequence encodes CASSLAQTGYNEQFF.

This clone was recorded only once. The chain joins TRBV14 to TRBJ2-7, with 9 bases identical to TRBD2. This CDR3 is built from 14 residues. Germline trimming cut 5 bases from V and 0 bases from J; bases unmatched to any gene: 2. The germline CDR1 and CDR2 sequences are SGHDN and FVKESK. Here the CDR3 DNA reads TGTGCCAGCAGCGGACTAGCGCTCTCCTACGAGCAGTACTTC. Translated: CASSGLALSYEQYF.

This chain joins TRBV10-1 and TRBJ1-1; 7 bases match TRBD1. The CDR3 has 13 residues. V shed 3 bases, J shed 5 bases, and the junction held 3 bases outside the gene matches. Germline values: CDR1 WNHNN, CDR2 SYGVQD (reference sequence). Here the CDR3 DNA reads TGCGCCAGCAGTGAAGGCAGGGGGACTGAAGCTTTCTTT. It encodes CASSEGRGTEAFF.

V is TRBV5-1 and J is TRBJ2-3; TRBD2 matches at 7 bases. V was pared by 2 bases and J by 2 bases, with 5 bases of the junction left unmatched. This CDR3 comprises 15 residues. Germline values: CDR1 SGHRS, CDR2 YFSETQ. CDR3 in DNA: TGCGCCAGCAGCTTAGGACTAGTTGACACAGATACGCAGTATTTT. It codes for CASSLGLVDTDTQYF.

The V and J genes are TRBV2 and TRBJ2-3, with TRBD2 identical over 9 bases. Per germline, CDR1 SNHLY and CDR2 FYNNEI. V was pared by 7 bases and J by 2 bases, with 4 bases of the junction left unmatched. The CDR3 covers 14 residues. For the CDR3, the DNA is TGTGCCAGCAACAAGCGGGGGGACACAGATACGCAGTATTTT. This translates into CASNKRGDTDTQYF.

This clone has only a few counts. V usage is TRBV25-1 and J usage is TRBJ2-7; no clear D gene. The V gene's germline CDR1 is MGHDK and CDR2 SYGVNS. V lost 6 bases and J 0 bases, leaving 9 bases between the germline ends. The CDR3 spans 13 residues. The DNA for the CDR3 is TGTGCCAGCAGACCTCCGAGCTCCTACGAGCAGTACTTC. This sequence encodes CASRPPSSYEQYF.

By its share, this clone is medium-sized. The chain carries TRBV30 and TRBJ1-2, with D possibly matching TRBD1 (5 bases). This CDR3 is 14 amino acids long. The germline CDR1 and CDR2 sequences are GTSNPN and SVGIG (reference sequence). Trimming took 0 bases from V and 7 from J, leaving 15 bases between them. In nucleotides, the CDR3 is TGTGCCTGGAGTGTTGTAGGGGCGCGCGGTGGCTACACCTTC. This translates into CAWSVVGARGGYTF.

J is TRBJ2-1 and V is TRBV28; D not resolved. Trimming stripped 6 bases from V and 7 bases from J, with 16 bases between. This CDR3 is 14 amino acids long. Germline assignment: CDR1 MDHEN and CDR2 SYDVKM. CDR3 coding DNA: TGTGCCAGCAGGAGTAGTCGGGCCCTAAATGAGCAGTTCTTC. Encoded protein: CASRSSRALNEQFF.

The count of this clone is one. This sequence joins TRBV9 and TRBJ2-2; no clear D. Germline CDR1 SGDLS, CDR2 YYNGEE. Trimming removed 0 bases at V and 2 bases at J, with 11 bases between. The CDR3 is 16 residues long. The CDR3 sequence: CASSVAPGDNTGELFF. The CDR3 DNA is TGTGCCAGCAGCGTAGCCCCCGGAGATAACACCGGGGAGCTGTTTTTT.

CDR3 region: CASSPLAGALTDTQYF. The CDR3 DNA is TGTGCCAGCTCACCTTTAGCGGGGGCCCTCACAGATACGCAGTATTTT. V and J are TRBV18 and TRBJ2-3, with 9 bases that match TRBD2. Germline loops: CDR1 KGHSH, CDR2 LQKENI. Germline trimming cut 3 bases from V and 2 bases from J; bases unmatched to any gene: 6. This CDR3 region has 16 residues.

This sequence joins TRBV7-8 and TRBJ1-2; D is possibly TRBD1 (5 bases). The CDR3 runs 12 residues. The V gene lost 6 bases and the J gene lost 7 bases, with 12 bases spanning the gap. The germline CDR1 and CDR2 sequences are SGHVS and FQNEAQ. The DNA for the CDR3 is TGTGCCAGCAGTCCGGCGGGGGGTGGCTACACCTTC. Translated: CASSPAGGGYTF.

The rearrangement joins TRBV5-1 to TRBJ1-1, with D possibly matching TRBD1 (6 bases). The V and J ends lost 6 bases and 4 bases respectively, with 19 bases between them. The CDR3 covers 15 residues. CDR1 is SGHRS and CDR2 is YFSETQ in the germline V gene. CDR3 bases: TGCGCCAGCACCACTATAGGGGGACTGGGCACTGAAGCTTTCTTT. Translation gives CASTTIGGLGTEAFF.

This CDR3 is CAWSWLGAYNEQFF. The CDR3 DNA follows: TGTGCCTGGAGCTGGCTAGGAGCCTACAATGAGCAGTTCTTC. This chain links TRBV30 with TRBJ2-1; D is undetermined. The CDR3 is 14 amino acids. Germline-derived CDR1 and CDR2 are GTSNPN and SVGIG (reference sequence). V was shortened by 3 bases and J by 2 bases, with 11 bases between the two germline ends.

The CDR3 sequence is CASSAHTGGSTDTQYF. CDR3 DNA sequence: TGTGCCAGCAGTGCCCATACGGGGGGTAGCACAGATACGCAGTATTTT. The chain combines TRBV6-1 with TRBJ2-3; 7 positions match TRBD2. J gave up 0 bases and V 4 bases, and 7 bases lay outside the gene matches. Germline V CDR1 and CDR2: MNHNS, SASEGT. CDR3 length equals 16 residues.

The V call is TRBV19, the J call TRBJ1-2, with 8 nucleotides matching TRBD1. The CDR3 length is 13 residues. Trimming at V came to 3 bases and at J to 3 bases, leaving 0 bases not matched to a gene. From germline, CDR1 is LNHDA and CDR2 SQIVND (reference sequence). For the CDR3, the DNA is TGTGCCAGTAGTATGGACAGGGACTATGGCTACACCTTC. As protein: CASSMDRDYGYTF.

About this clone: A junction boundary mismatches the germline segment, possibly from a read error. Distinct nucleotide sequences in the sample also encode this CDR3. The chain links TRBV6-4 to TRBJ2-3, with TRBD1 matching 8 bases. Germline V gene lookup returns CDR1 MRHNA and CDR2 SNTAGT. The CDR3 has 14 amino acids. The CDR3 sequence is CASSEQGGTDTQYF. The CDR3 DNA sequence: TGCGCCAGCAGCGAACAGGGGGGAACAGATACGCAGTATTTT.

This chain uses TRBV5-1 with TRBJ1-4; possibly TRBD1 for D (5 bases). V lost 1 base, J lost 8 bases, and 15 bases lay in between. Germline-derived CDR1 and CDR2 are SGHRS and YFSETQ. This CDR3 region has 15 residues. The CDR3 region is CASSLWQGEVEKLFF. CDR3 nucleotides: TGCGCCAGCAGCTTGTGGCAGGGCGAGGTCGAAAAACTGTTTTTT.

This chain joins TRBV28 and TRBJ2-2; perhaps TRBD1 as D (6 bases). Per germline, CDR1 MDHEN and CDR2 SYDVKM. This CDR3 has 13 amino acids. The V and J ends lost 4 bases and 6 bases respectively, with 9 bases between them. CDR3 residues: CASSSPGAGELFF. CDR3 nucleotide sequence: TGTGCCAGCAGTTCGCCAGGGGCCGGGGAGCTGTTTTTT.

The chain couples TRBV15 to TRBJ2-5, with TRBD1 identical over 10 bases. This CDR3 has 16 amino acids. CDR1 and CDR2 (germline): LNHNV, YYDKDF (reference sequence). Trimming took 1 base from V and 5 from J; bases not matched to a gene: 7. CDR3 bases: TGTGCCACCAGCAGAGTAACGGGACAGGGGACGGAGACCCAGTACTTC. This translates into CATSRVTGQGTETQYF.

The chain combines TRBV11-2 with TRBJ2-5; D is perhaps TRBD2 (6 bases). The germline V and J ends were trimmed by 8 bases and 4 bases, with 17 bases remaining between them. CDR1 is SGHAT, CDR2 FQNNGV, per germline. This CDR3 contains 14 residues. The chain's CDR3 is CASRHSSGGETQYF. The CDR3 nucleotides read TGTGCCAGCCGCCACAGTTCCGGGGGAGAGACCCAGTACTTC.